This T cell receptor (beta chain) was captured in a study of CD4 T cells in relation to SARS-CoV-2 and coronaviruses. The trim removed 3 bases at V and 3 bases at J, leaving 5 bases unmatched. The CDR3 covers 15 residues. Germline assignment: CDR1 LGHDT and CDR2 YNNKEL (reference sequence). Method: immunoSEQ multiplex PCR; TCRdb's copy keeps in-frame clones and lacks some. The sample holds about 18,000 clones, about 84% seen once. About this clone: No antigen is known for it.

Unexposed donor CD4+ T cells date from about 2011-2018, before the COVID-19 pandemic. CD4+ T cells were isolated from the cells after around 10 days of culture. Cells permitting, SARS-CoV-2 S/N and four cold-coronavirus spikes were tested on unexposed-donor CD4+ T cells. The V and J genes are TRBV3-1 (or the pseudogene TRBV3-2) and TRBJ1-1; 9 nucleotides match TRBD1. The specimen was CD4+ T cells from PBMCs, cultured in vitro. The receptor was derived from a human donor in good health. CDR3 bases: TGTGCCAGCAGCCAGGCACGGGACAGGGACACTGAAGCTTTCTTT. Translation: CASSQARDRDTEAFF.